These 10 T cell receptor beta chains share one sample of origin, sequenced in a study of blood T cells in healthy people across ages. A second 7 to 11 cycle PCR used barcoded and J-beta primers. TCRdb called the 5' RACE reads again in MiXCR, with one record for every CDR3 protein. Here the sample spans approximately 780,000 distinct CDR3 sequences, roughly 24% being singletons. These data were likewise used in another study, on T cells of mothers and their children.

Source material: blood. The receptor set was obtained from a boy younger than 18 in good health.

This clonotype was counted between two and nine times. J is TRBJ2-7 and V is TRBV4-2, with a possible D match to TRBD2 (7 bases). Germline lookup yields CDR1 LGHNA and CDR2 YNFKEQ. Between the trimmed V and J ends, which lost 3 bases and 7 bases, there was a span of 25 bases. The CDR3 loop spans 17 amino acids. The DNA of the CDR3 is TGTGCCAGCAGCCACGGGTCCGTCACGGCGGGGGCGGGGGAGCAGTACTTC. Translating gives CASSHGSVTAGAGEQYF.

V gene TRBV5-1 combines with J gene TRBJ2-1; no clear D gene. The CDR3 sequence is 15 residues long. V was clipped by 5 bases and J by 6 bases, with 18 bases between them. Germline V gene lookup returns CDR1 SGHRS and CDR2 YFSETQ. CDR3: CASSPLQVGINEQFF. CDR3 DNA sequence: TGCGCCAGCAGTCCCCTTCAAGTAGGGATCAATGAGCAGTTCTTC.

This clonotype was seen a handful of times. J is TRBJ2-1 and V is TRBV10-1, with D unresolved. This CDR3 region has 14 residues. Between the trimmed V and J ends, which lost 4 bases and 1 base, there was a span of 8 bases. CDR1 WNHNN and CDR2 SYGVQD come from the germline V gene (reference sequence). The CDR3 DNA is TGCGCCAGCAGTGCATCGGAGTCCTACAATGAGCAGTTCTTC. This sequence encodes CASSASESYNEQFF.

This chain connects TRBV6-5 to TRBJ2-5; D perhaps matches TRBD2 (6 bases). The germline V gene has CDR1 MNHEY and CDR2 SVGAGI. Trimming removed 4 bases at V and 0 bases at J, with 12 bases between. The CDR3 extends over 15 amino acids. The CDR3 region is CASSFGRDYQETQYF. CDR3 nucleotides: TGTGCCAGCAGTTTCGGCCGGGACTACCAAGAGACCCAGTACTTC.

This clonotype showed up just a few times. V usage is TRBV20-1 and J usage is TRBJ1-2; TRBD1 aligns across 7 bases. This CDR3 contains 18 residues. The germline gives CDR1 DFQATT, CDR2 SNEGSKA (reference sequence). The junction had 20 bases not matched to a gene; V was cut back by 6 bases and J by 1 base. In DNA form, the CDR3 reads TGCAGTGCGCCGATGACAGGGAATGTGGGGGGTTATAACTATGGCTACACCTTC. Amino acids: CSAPMTGNVGGYNYGYTF.

This clonotype was found a few times. The chain is built from TRBV2 and TRBJ2-1; unclear D gene. The DNA end favors TRBJ2-7, so the J call may be wrong. The CDR3 is 13 residues long. In germline, CDR1 is SNHLY, CDR2 FYNNEI. The CDR3 region is CASSDEVGSEQYF. The CDR3 coding sequence is TGTGCCAGCAGTGACGAGGTAGGGTCCGAGCAGTACTTC.

The rearrangement links TRBV3-1 to TRBJ2-3; TRBD1 aligns across 9 bases. The CDR3 sequence is 12 residues long. The V and J ends lost 6 bases and 10 bases, in that order; junction bases with no gene match: 5. Germline V gene lookup returns CDR1 LGHDT and CDR2 YNNKEL (reference sequence). CDR3 nucleotide sequence: TGTGCCAGCAGTATACGGGACAGGGCGCAGTATTTT. The encoded protein is CASSIRDRAQYF.

This clonotype showed up just a few times. This chain uses TRBV6-5 with TRBJ2-2; D may be TRBD2 (6 bases). V lost 0 bases and J lost 1, with 15 bases in between. This CDR3 is built from 18 residues. Germline loops: CDR1 MNHEY, CDR2 SVGAGI. The CDR3 is CASSYSEKRARNTGELFF. CDR3 DNA sequence: TGTGCCAGCAGTTACTCAGAGAAGCGGGCTAGGAACACCGGGGAGCTGTTTTTT.

This clonotype was observed a few times. V usage is TRBV5-5 and J usage is TRBJ2-5; D might be TRBD1 or TRBD2, each matching 7 bases. Germline CDR1 is SGHKS and CDR2 is YYEKEE (reference sequence). The CDR3 consists of 14 residues. Between the trimmed V and J ends, which lost 4 bases and 5 bases, there was a span of 15 bases. CDR3 nucleotide sequence: TGTGCCAGCAGCAAGCAGGGGGGGTGGGAGACCCAGTACTTC. It encodes CASSKQGGWETQYF.

V is TRBV12-3 or TRBV12-4 and J is TRBJ2-1; 11 nucleotides agree with TRBD2. The CDR3 is 19 amino acids. The trim removed 6 bases at V and 4 bases at J, leaving 17 bases unmatched. CDR3 nucleotides: TGTGCCAGCAGGATCCTCCGTTTCGGGACTAGCGGACATTACAATGAGCAGTTCTTC. Protein product: CASRILRFGTSGHYNEQFF.